Here is one T cell receptor (beta chain) with its context. Its antigen is not identified. V shed 3 bases and J 5 bases; nucleotides not matched to a gene: 8. This CDR3 comprises 16 residues. Germline CDR1 is WSHSY and CDR2 is SAAADI. The sample originates from a study of cytomegalovirus exposure and HLA in healthy donors. Study-level results: Later, TCR association rates were found to vary by HLA locus, highest for DRB1 and lowest for HLA-C. In vitro assays verified that a few CMV-associated chains recognized CMV antigens specifically.

PCR used 60 Vbeta primers and 13 Jbeta primers. Profiled with immunoSEQ multiplex PCR; TCRdb holds only in-frame clones, not every one. The profile shows fewer than 140,000 clones, roughly 82% of them singletons. The chain carries TRBV10-2 and TRBJ2-1; 9 bases are shared with TRBD2. This TCR came from a male donor in good health and CMV-seropositive. Sequenced sample: PBMCs. The CDR3 DNA follows: TGCGCCAGCAGTGATTCGGAGACTAGCGGCCACAATGAGCAGTTCTTC. This gives the protein CASSDSETSGHNEQFF.